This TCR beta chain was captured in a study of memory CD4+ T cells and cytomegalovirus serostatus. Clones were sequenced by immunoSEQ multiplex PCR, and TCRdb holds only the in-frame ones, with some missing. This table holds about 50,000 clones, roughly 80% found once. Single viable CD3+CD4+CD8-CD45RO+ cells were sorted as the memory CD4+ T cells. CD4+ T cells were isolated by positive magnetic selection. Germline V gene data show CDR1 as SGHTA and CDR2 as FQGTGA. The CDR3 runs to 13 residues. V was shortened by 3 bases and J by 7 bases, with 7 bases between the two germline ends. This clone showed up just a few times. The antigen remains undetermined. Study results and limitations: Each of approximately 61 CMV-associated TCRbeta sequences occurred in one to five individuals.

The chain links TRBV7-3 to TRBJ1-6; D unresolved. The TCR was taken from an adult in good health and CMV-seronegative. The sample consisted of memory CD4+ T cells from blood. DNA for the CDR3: TGTGCCAGCAGCTTTCAGGCCAATTCACCCCTCCACTTT. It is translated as CASSFQANSPLHF.